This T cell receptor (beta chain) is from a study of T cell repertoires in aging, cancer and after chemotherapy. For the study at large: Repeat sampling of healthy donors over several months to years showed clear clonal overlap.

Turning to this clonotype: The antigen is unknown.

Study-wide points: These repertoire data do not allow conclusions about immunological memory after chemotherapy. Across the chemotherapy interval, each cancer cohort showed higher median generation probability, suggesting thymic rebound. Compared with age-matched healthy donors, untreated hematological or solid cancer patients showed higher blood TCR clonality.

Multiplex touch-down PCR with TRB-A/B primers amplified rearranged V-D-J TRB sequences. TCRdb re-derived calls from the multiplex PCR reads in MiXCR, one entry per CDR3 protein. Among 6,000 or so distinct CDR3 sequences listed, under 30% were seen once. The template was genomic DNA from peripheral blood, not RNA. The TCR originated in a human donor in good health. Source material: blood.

Here the CDR3 reads CASTWTGSTDTQYF. The CDR3 DNA reads as TGTGCCAGCACCTGGACAGGGAGCACAGATACGCAGTATTTT. The J gene is TRBJ2-3, the V gene TRBV27, with TRBD1 identical over 8 bases. The CDR3 contains 14 residues. Germline CDR1 MNHEY, CDR2 SMNVEV (reference sequence). J lost 0 bases, V lost 7 bases, and 3 bases had no gene match.